The 13 T cell receptor beta chains below all came from one sample that was sequenced in a study of siplizumab effects on memory and regulatory T cells (dated by TCRdb to between 2019 and 2020). The protocol used for the library was the immunoSEQ multiplex PCR assay. TCRdb stores this immuneACCESS table with in-frame sequences only. Part of the clones is absent; in the studies checked, under half of the shortfall reflects unresolved V genes, and no reason is known for the rest. For this sample there are 98,000 or so clones; more than 85% appear just once. The ten largest make up 0.55% to 0.7% of the sample. Sequenced sample: Tregs sorted from blood. The receptors shown here come from a human donor in good health.

This chain joins TRBV5-1 and TRBJ2-3; unclear D gene. Germline lookup yields CDR1 SGHRS and CDR2 YFSETQ. There are 14 residues in the CDR3. Between the trimmed V and J ends, which lost 0 bases and 5 bases, there was a span of 10 bases. CDR3 protein: CASSLGPTQDTQYF. CDR3 DNA sequence: TGCGCCAGCAGCTTGGGACCGACTCAAGATACGCAGTATTTT.

V gene TRBV4-2 combines with J gene TRBJ2-3, with 10 bases fitting TRBD2. The CDR3 extends over 17 amino acids. Unmatched junction bases numbered 8, after V lost 3 bases and J lost 2 bases. Germline CDR1 reads LGHNA; CDR2 reads YNFKEQ. CDR3 sequence: CASSQKALAGATDTQYF. As DNA, the CDR3 is TGTGCCAGCAGCCAGAAAGCTCTAGCGGGAGCCACAGATACGCAGTATTTT.

The chain couples TRBV29-1 to TRBJ1-1; D not certain. V was pared by 7 bases and J by 0 bases, with 12 bases between. Germline values: CDR1 SQVTM, CDR2 ANQGSEA. The CDR3 has 13 amino acids. As DNA, the CDR3 is TGCAGCGCCCACAGTCTTCTGAACACTGAAGCTTTCTTT. Protein product: CSAHSLLNTEAFF.

The chain has TRBV19 and TRBJ1-2; maybe TRBD1 (5 bases). CDR1 is LNHDA and CDR2 is SQIVND in the germline V gene (reference sequence). The length of the CDR3 is 14 residues. Between the trimmed V and J ends, which lost 3 bases and 8 bases, there was a span of 16 bases. The CDR3 DNA is TGTGCCAGTAGTATCCAGGCAGGGATCGGAGGCTACACCTTC. It encodes CASSIQAGIGGYTF. The whole variable domain, filled in from reference TRBV19 and TRBJ1-2, reads DGGITQSPKYLFRKEGQNVTLSCEQNLNHDAMYWYRQDPGQGLRLIYYSQIVNDFQKGDIAEGYSVSREKKESFPLTVTSAQKNPTAFYLCASSIQAGIGGYTFGSGTRLTVV.

This clone was detected only once. The J gene is TRBJ2-7, the V gene TRBV5-1; 8 bases fit TRBD2. CDR1 and CDR2 from the germline V gene are SGHRS and YFSETQ. This CDR3 spans 15 amino acids. The trim removed 2 bases at V and 0 bases at J, leaving 4 bases unmatched. The CDR3 sequence: CASSLLAASSYEQYF. CDR3 DNA sequence: TGCGCCAGCAGCTTACTAGCGGCGAGCTCCTACGAGCAGTACTTC.

This clone came up a few times. The rearrangement uses TRBV19 and TRBJ1-4; 12 bases line up with TRBD1. The CDR3 has 13 residues. Germline lookup yields CDR1 LNHDA and CDR2 SQIVND (reference sequence). V lost 8 bases and J lost 10; bases outside the gene matches: 5. The DNA for the CDR3 is TGTGCCAGTTGGGACAGGGGGCGCGGAAAACTGTTTTTT. Its protein is CASWDRGRGKLFF. Full variable domain (missing parts from reference TRBV19 and TRBJ1-4): DGGITQSPKYLFRKEGQNVTLSCEQNLNHDAMYWYRQDPGQGLRLIYYSQIVNDFQKGDIAEGYSVSREKKESFPLTVTSAQKNPTAFYLCASWDRGRGKLFFGSGTQLSVL.

The J gene is TRBJ2-7, the V gene TRBV6-1; D is possibly TRBD2 (6 bases). V lost 2 bases and J lost 4, with 15 bases in between. There are 15 residues in the CDR3. Germline V gene sequence: CDR1 MNHNS, CDR2 SASEGT. CDR3 DNA: TGTGCCAGCAGTGAAAGTTGGCCAGGGAGGTACGAGCAGTACTTC. Protein sequence: CASSESWPGRYEQYF.

J is TRBJ2-5 and V is TRBV7-2; TRBD1 aligns across 8 bases. CDR1 SGHTA and CDR2 FQGNSA come from the germline V gene. V dropped 9 bases and J dropped 4; count of bases not matched to a gene: 10. The CDR3 extends over 14 amino acids. For the CDR3, the DNA is TGTGCCAGGGGGCGGACAGGGAATGGAGAGACCCAGTACTTC. Its translation: CARGRTGNGETQYF.

The V and J genes are TRBV7-9 and TRBJ1-2; D may be TRBD1 (5 bases). Germline V gives CDR1 SEHNR, CDR2 FQNEAQ (reference sequence). Between the trimmed V and J ends, which lost 5 bases and 8 bases, there was a span of 15 bases. The CDR3 loop spans 13 amino acids. The CDR3 loop is CASSVSLGDGYTF. The DNA of the CDR3 is TGTGCCAGCAGCGTAAGCCTGGGGGACGGCTACACCTTC.

The rearrangement joins TRBV7-8 to TRBJ2-5; D uncertain. This CDR3 is built from 14 residues. V dropped 5 bases and J dropped 5 bases, with 15 bases sitting between them. CDR1 is SGHVS, CDR2 FQNEAQ, per germline. CDR3 in amino acids: CASSTTPSSETQYF. The CDR3, as DNA: TGTGCCAGCAGCACGACGCCCTCATCCGAGACCCAGTACTTC.

V and J are TRBV29-1 and TRBJ2-1; D not resolved. Trimming removed 4 bases from V and 4 bases from J, with 5 bases in between. The CDR3 totals 11 residues. Germline-derived CDR1 and CDR2 are SQVTM and ANQGSEA. CDR3 residues: CSVVSYNEQFF. The DNA for the CDR3 is TGCAGCGTTGTTTCTTACAATGAGCAGTTCTTC.

The chain employs TRBV5-6 and TRBJ1-3, with D possibly TRBD1 on 6 matching bases. The CDR3 extends over 14 amino acids. Germline assignment: CDR1 SGHDT and CDR2 YYEEEE. V dropped 0 bases and J dropped 2 bases, with 6 bases sitting between them. In DNA, the CDR3 is TGTGCCAGCAGCTTGGACAGGGCTGGAAACACCATATATTTT. It specifies CASSLDRAGNTIYF.

This chain joins TRBV9 and TRBJ2-3; TRBD1 matches 7 bases. This CDR3 has 19 residues. V gave up 4 bases and J gave up 2 bases; unmatched junction bases: 19. Germline CDR1 reads SGDLS; CDR2 reads YYNGEE. The CDR3 sequence is CASSLSGRTGLRATDTQYF. In nucleotides, the CDR3 is TGTGCCAGCAGCCTCTCGGGTCGGACAGGCCTGAGGGCCACAGATACGCAGTATTTT.